The 21 T cell receptor beta chains below were found in one sample sequenced in a study of PD-L1 blockade in urothelial cancer (dated by TCRdb to the late 2010s). Library preparation was by the immunoSEQ multiplex PCR assay. In TCRdb, the immuneACCESS table is reduced to in-frame sequences with V and J assigned. These tables do not hold every clone; where another copy was compared, an unresolved V gene accounts for under half, and the others remain unexplained. The table for this sample lists 40,000 or so clones; 70% to 85% of them were counted only once. About 2.9% of the sample is held by the ten biggest clonotypes. The sequences come from PBMCs, collected around atezolizumab (anti-PD-L1) treatment. These receptors all stem from a man in his 70s with urothelial cancer.

This clone turned up a few times. The gene calls are TRBV13 and TRBJ2-5, with TRBD2 identical over 7 bases. The CDR3 has 16 residues. J gave up 5 bases and V 4 bases, and 13 bases lay outside the gene matches. Germline values: CDR1 PRHDT, CDR2 FYEKMQ (reference sequence). CDR3 amino acids: CASSYSSGRSLETQYF. Written as DNA, the CDR3 is TGTGCCAGCAGCTACTCTAGCGGACGTAGTTTGGAGACCCAGTACTTC. Looking up the rest from reference TRBV13 and TRBJ2-5 gives the full variable domain: AAGVIQSPRHLIKEKRETATLKCYPIPRHDTVYWYQQGPGQDPQFLISFYEKMQSDKGSIPDRFSAQQFSDYHSELNMSSLELGDSALYFCASSYSSGRSLETQYFGPGTRLLVL.

The table lists this clone with a few counts. V gene TRBV5-1 combines with J gene TRBJ2-1; 8 bases map to TRBD2. The CDR3 has 16 amino acids. V shed 5 bases and J 4 bases; nucleotides not matched to a gene: 11. Germline CDR1 reads SGHRS; CDR2 reads YFSETQ. In DNA, the CDR3 is TGCGCCAGCAGGCCACGCGCGGGAGGCCAATACAATGAGCAGTTCTTC. Its protein is CASRPRAGGQYNEQFF.

The gene calls are TRBV19 and TRBJ2-3, with 9 bases aligning to TRBD2. Germline V gene sequence: CDR1 LNHDA, CDR2 SQIVND (reference sequence). The V and J ends lost 3 bases and 4 bases, in that order; junction bases with no gene match: 8. This CDR3 is built from 16 residues. For the CDR3, the DNA is TGTGCCAGTAGTATCCCCGCGGGAGGGGGCGCAGATACGCAGTATTTT. This translates into CASSIPAGGGADTQYF.

The J gene is TRBJ2-1, the V gene TRBV11-3; 8 bases are shared with TRBD2. CDR3 size: 15 residues. J was trimmed by 5 bases and V by 5 bases; bases with no gene match: 8. Germline V gives CDR1 SGHNT, CDR2 YENEEA. CDR3 DNA sequence: TGTGCCAGCAGCCCACGTAATAGCGGGAACAATGAGCAGTTCTTC. Residues: CASSPRNSGNNEQFF.

This clone appeared once. The gene calls are TRBV27 and TRBJ1-2; tentatively, D is TRBD1 (6 bases). The CDR3 has 18 amino acids. CDR1 MNHEY and CDR2 SMNVEV come from the germline V gene (reference sequence). Deletions cut 0 bases from V and 4 bases from J, with 21 bases between. The CDR3: CASSLSAGELGFRYGYTF. In DNA, the CDR3 is TGTGCCAGCAGTTTATCCGCAGGGGAACTCGGATTCCGCTATGGCTACACCTTC.

This clone was detected once. The genes are TRBV2 and TRBJ2-5, with 7 positions matching TRBD2. This CDR3 has 14 amino acids. The germline gives CDR1 SNHLY, CDR2 FYNNEI. The V and J ends lost 8 bases and 1 base, in that order; junction bases with no gene match: 7. The DNA for the CDR3 is TGTGCCAGCCAGCGGGCTAGCGGCCAAGAGACCCAGTACTTC. Protein product: CASQRASGQETQYF.

V and J are TRBV4-2 and TRBJ2-6; D gene ambiguous. CDR3 length equals 15 residues. V was trimmed by 2 bases and J by 0 bases, leaving 5 bases between them. In germline, CDR1 is LGHNA, CDR2 YNFKEQ. Here the CDR3 reads CASSQLSSGANVLTF. The DNA of the CDR3 is TGTGCCAGCAGCCAATTGAGCTCTGGGGCCAACGTCCTGACTTTC.

V is TRBV12-5 and J is TRBJ2-7; D possibly corresponds to TRBD2 (5 bases). The V end was cut by 7 bases, the J end by 4 bases, with 14 bases between. CDR1 LGHNT and CDR2 FRNRAP come from the germline V gene. There are 13 residues in the CDR3. In DNA form, the CDR3 reads TGTGCTAGTGCCCCGGACTCTAGATACGAGCAGTACTTC. It yields the protein CASAPDSRYEQYF. The full variable domain, completed using reference TRBV12-5 and TRBJ2-7, is DARVTQTPRHKVTEMGQEVTMRCQPILGHNTVFWYRQTMMQGLELLAYFRNRAPLDDSGMPKDRFSAEMPDATLATLKIQPSEPRDSAVYFCASAPDSRYEQYFGPGTRLTVT.

The chain combines TRBV7-2 with TRBJ2-6, with a possible D match to TRBD2 (5 bases). The CDR3 sequence is 16 residues long. Trimming took 5 bases from V and 1 from J, leaving 12 bases between them. Per the germline V gene, CDR1 is SGHTA and CDR2 is FQGNSA. CDR3 loop: CASSREWVSGANVLTF. The DNA of the CDR3 is TGTGCCAGCAGCCGGGAATGGGTGTCTGGGGCCAACGTCCTGACTTTC.

By frequency in the sample, this clone is medium-sized. V and J are TRBV9 and TRBJ2-1; perhaps TRBD2 as D (6 bases). Trimming pared 4 bases from V and 0 bases from J, leaving 11 bases between. Germline lookup yields CDR1 SGDLS and CDR2 YYNGEE. This CDR3 comprises 15 residues. CDR3: CASSPSGVSYNEQFF. In DNA, the CDR3 is TGTGCCAGCAGCCCCTCGGGGGTCTCCTACAATGAGCAGTTCTTC.

This clone came up many times. The chain joins TRBV9 to TRBJ2-1; weak D call: TRBD2 (6 bases). From germline, CDR1 is SGDLS and CDR2 YYNGEE. The CDR3 is 15 residues long. V was pared by 10 bases and J by 0 bases, with 17 bases between. Here the CDR3 reads CASAAEGSSYNEQFF. The CDR3 DNA reads TGTGCCTCCGCAGCGGAGGGGAGCTCCTACAATGAGCAGTTCTTC.

The rearrangement links TRBV19 to TRBJ2-5; 8 bases line up with TRBD1. V trimming: 5 bases; J trimming: 1 base; junction bases outside the gene matches: 0. CDR3 length equals 13 residues. Germline CDR1 and CDR2: LNHDA and SQIVND (reference sequence). Here the CDR3 reads CASSDRGQETQYF. The DNA for the CDR3 is TGTGCCAGTAGTGACAGGGGCCAAGAGACCCAGTACTTC.

This chain connects TRBV7-2 to TRBJ1-2; D is unclear. This CDR3 region has 14 residues. With 5 bases removed from V and 2 bases from J, the gap between germline ends came to 12 bases. Germline loops: CDR1 SGHTA, CDR2 FQGNSA. The chain's CDR3 is CASSPSEGNYGYTF. For the CDR3, the DNA is TGTGCCAGCAGCCCCTCTGAGGGAAACTATGGCTACACCTTC. Combining the CDR3 with reference TRBV7-2 and TRBJ1-2 gives the whole variable domain GAGVSQSPSNKVTEKGKDVELRCDPISGHTALYWYRQSLGQGLEFLIYFQGNSAPDKSGLPSDRFSAERTGGSVSTLTIQRTQQEDSAVYLCASSPSEGNYGYTFGSGTRLTVV.

J is TRBJ1-1 and V is TRBV10-1; D is possibly TRBD1 (5 bases). The CDR3 extends over 12 amino acids. Germline values: CDR1 WNHNN, CDR2 SYGVQD (reference sequence). V was shortened by 2 bases and J by 10 bases, with 11 bases between the two germline ends. In DNA, the CDR3 is TGCGCCAGCAGTGAGAATCGGAGGGGAGCTTTCTTT. Encoded protein: CASSENRRGAFF.

This clone has a handful of counts. The chain combines TRBV6-4 with TRBJ1-1; a weak D match, TRBD1 (5 bases). Deletions cut 6 bases from V and 5 bases from J, with 16 bases between. Germline CDR1 reads MRHNA; CDR2 reads SNTAGT. This CDR3 spans 14 amino acids. CDR3 DNA: TGTGCCAGCAGAAAGACAGACAAGCTGACTGAAGCTTTCTTT. Translation gives CASRKTDKLTEAFF.

The genes are TRBV2 and TRBJ1-3; 10 bases are shared with TRBD1. CDR1 and CDR2 (germline): SNHLY, FYNNEI. The CDR3 totals 17 residues. The trim removed 5 bases at V and 2 bases at J, leaving 9 bases unmatched. CDR3 nucleotides: TGTGCCAGCAGTCTCTTAACCGGGACAGGGGCTGGAAACACCATATATTTT. This sequence encodes CASSLLTGTGAGNTIYF.

The V and J genes are TRBV7-9 and TRBJ1-1; D uncertain. The V end lost 5 bases, the J end lost 4 bases, and 14 bases lay between the germline ends. Germline CDR1 and CDR2: SEHNR and FQNEAQ (reference sequence). CDR3 length: 14 amino acids. Written as DNA, the CDR3 is TGTGCCAGCAGCCCGCCTCGAGGAGCCACTGAAGCTTTCTTT. Translated, it gives CASSPPRGATEAFF. The full variable domain, rest sourced from reference TRBV7-9 and TRBJ1-1, is DTGVSQNPRHKITKRGQNVTFRCDPISEHNRLYWYRQTLGQGPEFLTYFQNEAQLEKSRLLSDRFSAERPKGSFSTLEIQRTEQGDSAMYLCASSPPRGATEAFFGQGTRLTVV.

The chain carries TRBV5-6 and TRBJ1-1; TRBD1 aligns across 8 bases. Germline assignment: CDR1 SGHDT and CDR2 YYEEEE. Trimming removed 4 bases from V and 11 bases from J; junction bases left unmatched: 7. The CDR3 is 12 amino acids. CDR3 nucleotides: TGTGCCAGCAGCATCTCGACAGGGGAGGCTTTCTTT. It codes for CASSISTGEAFF. Drawing the rest from reference TRBV5-6 and TRBJ1-1, the complete variable domain is DAGVTQSPTHLIKTRGQQVTLRCSPKSGHDTVSWYQQALGQGPQFIFQYYEEEERQRGNFPDRFSGHQFPNYSSELNVNALLLGDSALYLCASSISTGEAFFGQGTRLTVV.

The rearrangement uses TRBV9 and TRBJ2-1, with 8 bases matching TRBD2. The CDR3 sequence is 17 residues long. Germline lookup yields CDR1 SGDLS and CDR2 YYNGEE. Germline trimming cut 1 base from V and 2 bases from J; bases unmatched to any gene: 8. The CDR3 nucleotides read TGTGCCAGCAGCGTACGAGCGGGAGAATCCACCTACAATGAGCAGTTCTTC. The encoded protein is CASSVRAGESTYNEQFF. The whole variable domain, remainder taken from reference TRBV9 and TRBJ2-1, is DSGVTQTPKHLITATGQRVTLRCSPRSGDLSVYWYQQSLDQGLQFLIQYYNGEERAKGNILERFSAQQFPDLHSELNLSSLELGDSALYFCASSVRAGESTYNEQFFGPGTRLTVL.

Details on this clone: The junction departs from the called germline gene at one end, perhaps through a read error. V gene TRBV11-2 combines with J gene TRBJ2-5, with 7 positions matching TRBD1. This CDR3 spans 12 amino acids. The germline V gene encodes CDR1 SGHAT and CDR2 FQNNGV. CDR3 DNA: TGTGCCAGCAGCTTAGTCCGGCAGGGGGTCCACTTC. Its protein product is CASSLVRQGVHF.

Only a few counts were recorded for this clone. V gene TRBV9 combines with J gene TRBJ1-1; D gene unclear. Germline CDR1 reads SGDLS; CDR2 reads YYNGEE. V was trimmed by 4 bases and J by 3 bases, leaving 10 bases between them. This CDR3 is built from 13 residues. CDR3 amino acids: CASSPVADTEAFF. CDR3 nucleotide sequence: TGTGCCAGCAGCCCCGTGGCGGACACTGAAGCTTTCTTT. Based on the CDR3 plus reference TRBV9 and TRBJ1-1, the full variable domain is DSGVTQTPKHLITATGQRVTLRCSPRSGDLSVYWYQQSLDQGLQFLIQYYNGEERAKGNILERFSAQQFPDLHSELNLSSLELGDSALYFCASSPVADTEAFFGQGTRLTVV.